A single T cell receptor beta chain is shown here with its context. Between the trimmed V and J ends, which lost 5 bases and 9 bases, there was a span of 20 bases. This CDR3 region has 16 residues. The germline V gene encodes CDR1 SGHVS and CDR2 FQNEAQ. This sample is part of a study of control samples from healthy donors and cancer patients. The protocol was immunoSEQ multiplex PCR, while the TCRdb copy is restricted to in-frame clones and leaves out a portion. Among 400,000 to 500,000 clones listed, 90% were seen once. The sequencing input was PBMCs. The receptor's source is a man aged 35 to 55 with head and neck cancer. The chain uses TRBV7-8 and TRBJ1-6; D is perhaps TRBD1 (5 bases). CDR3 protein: CASSTRDAVAGSPLHF. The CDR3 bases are TGTGCCAGCAGCACGAGGGACGCAGTGGCGGGTTCACCCCTCCACTTT.